This paragraph reports one T cell receptor (beta chain). Its antigen is still unknown. Base qualities were left out, and no much larger clone turns up one base away. These data belong to a study of T cells after yellow fever vaccination (dated by TCRdb to the late 2010s). Study-wide context: Libraries from fractions with low cell numbers were prepared with the SMART-Seq v4 Ultra Low Input RNA kit. To track T-cell clones before and after primary and booster YFV17D yellow fever vaccination, bulk TCR alpha and beta repertoires were sequenced longitudinally. The cohort comprised two healthy male donors, one aged 18 to 29 and one aged 30 to 39 years. Blood was collected at multiple timepoints before and after primary and secondary immunization, and bulk PBMC replicates and cell subsets were isolated. What the work shows at the level of the full study, not this receptor alone: After the booster, most of the clones that had expanded following primary vaccination were detected again (96% of CD4 and around 90% of CD8), which suggests that memory was broadly maintained. The secondary T-cell response was weaker than the primary response but faster, peaking on day 5 instead of day 15. Computational filtering was required because FACS-sorted repertoires could contain abundant contaminating clonotypes from the bulk population. A small fraction of clonotypes showed up in both the CD4 and CD8 compartments, probably as a result of convergent recombination. The study included only a couple of donors, which limits how far the findings can be generalized.

Reading the label with the study, this specimen's treatment or condition is: live attenuated yellow fever vaccine strain. PBMCs were isolated from peripheral blood using a standard Ficoll-Paque protocol. Dynabeads CD4 and CD8 positive selection kits were used to isolate the CD4 and CD8 T-cell fractions. TriZol was used to extract RNA from bulk PBMCs, CD4 and CD8 fractions, and dextramer-positive and dextramer-negative fractions. From a lookup of the germline V gene, CDR1 and CDR2 are MNHEY and SVGAGI. V loses 2 bases at its end and J loses 7 bases; junction bases beyond the gene matches: 13. Its CDR3 holds 16 amino acids, cysteine through phenylalanine. Here the CDR3 DNA is all that survives: 48 bases in frame from base 1. TCRdb lists the instrument as Illumina NovaSeq 6000. TCR cDNA was made using 5'RACE template switching, a step that added a universal primer site and unique molecular identifiers. Priming for cDNA synthesis came from both the TCR alpha and TCR beta constant segments. Libraries were amplified in two PCR steps, with sample barcodes and sequencing adapters added in the second step. Libraries were sequenced on Illumina HiSeq 2500 (2x100 bp) or NovaSeq (2x150 bp). Concerning the study's data processing: Reads were demultiplexed and collapsed into UMI consensus sequences with MIGEC, and V(D)J alignment was performed with MiXCR. Using edgeR on replicate PBMC samples, clonotypes were called vaccine-responding if FDR was below 0.01 and the log2 fold change was above 5 up to day 15. Bulk clonotypes were assigned CD4 or CD8 identity according to which sequenced CD4 or CD8 repertoire held them at higher abundance. Using fastp at Q25 and MiXCR, TCRdb reprocessed the public reads and kept productive beta chains. Under each unique CDR3 protein, matching rows form one entry showing the most common genes and DNA. These V and J calls originate from TCRdb's pipeline instead of the authors' own analysis. Across this sample there are 340,000 or so distinct CDR3 sequences, with approximately 13% seen only once. The ten biggest clones cover 3% to 4% of the sample.

The sequence derives from a man between 18 and 29 years old who received the YFV17D yellow fever vaccine. Sequencing used CD4+ T cells sorted from PBMCs, obtained 15 days after the yellow fever booster vaccination. This chain joins TRBV6-5 to TRBJ1-2, and 7 junction bases match TRBD1. CDR3 region: CASSYDSNRGISGYTF. The nucleotides are TGTGCCAGCAGTTACGACTCGAACAGGGGAATAAGTGGCTACACCTTC.